Listed here is a single TCR beta chain. What it recognizes is unknown. This record comes from a study of OX40 agonist ivuxolimab in advanced cancers. Method: immunoSEQ multiplex PCR; TCRdb's copy keeps in-frame clones and lacks some. Here the sample spans roughly 64,000 clones, roughly four fifths being singletons. Study findings and constraints: The study did not work out the antigen specificity of the expanded peripheral T cells. CD8+ T cells averaged more expanded clones than CD4+.

The receptor comes from an adult with an advanced solid tumor such as melanoma, head and neck, liver or kidney cancer. Sequenced here: CD4+ or CD8+ T cells sorted from blood, sampled in a trial of the OX40 agonist ivuxolimab.

The CDR3: CASSEVRGWHEQYF. As DNA, the CDR3 is TGTGCCAGCAGTGAAGTAAGGGGATGGCACGAGCAGTACTTC. V is TRBV2 and J is TRBJ2-7; possibly TRBD1 for D (5 bases). The CDR3 loop spans 14 amino acids. CDR1 and CDR2 (germline): SNHLY, FYNNEI. V was cut by 1 base and J by 5 bases, with 12 bases left in between.